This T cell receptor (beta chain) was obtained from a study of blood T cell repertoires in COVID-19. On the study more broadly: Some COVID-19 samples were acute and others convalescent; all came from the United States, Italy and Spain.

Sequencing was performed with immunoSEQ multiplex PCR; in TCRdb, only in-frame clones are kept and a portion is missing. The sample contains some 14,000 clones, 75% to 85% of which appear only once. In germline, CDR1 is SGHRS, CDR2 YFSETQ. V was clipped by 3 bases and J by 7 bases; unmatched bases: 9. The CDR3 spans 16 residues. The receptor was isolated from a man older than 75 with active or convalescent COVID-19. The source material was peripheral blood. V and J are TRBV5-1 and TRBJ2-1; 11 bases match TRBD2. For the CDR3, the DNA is TGCGCCAGCAGCTCCACTACTAGCGGGGGACATAATGAGCAGTTCTTC. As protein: CASSSTTSGGHNEQFF.